The 19 T cell receptor beta chains below were found in one sample sequenced in a study of Tregs in tolerant kidney transplant recipients. The repertoire was sequenced with immunoSEQ multiplex PCR; TCRdb's copy has only in-frame clones and lacks some. The sample has about 60,000 clones, approximately 92% seen once; the top ten hold 11%. This specimen consisted of CD8+ T cells from blood, obtained before the transplant. These receptors all come from a human donor who received a combined kidney and bone marrow transplant.

This clone was picked up a small number of times. Written as DNA, the CDR3 is TGTGCCAGCGAGGGACAGAACTATGGCTACACCTTC. This sequence encodes CASEGQNYGYTF. The genes are TRBV2 and TRBJ1-2; 7 positions match TRBD1. CDR1 is SNHLY, CDR2 FYNNEI, per germline. V lost 8 bases, J lost 2 bases, and 2 bases stayed unmatched. The CDR3 has 12 residues.

The chain has TRBV19 and TRBJ1-4, with D uncertain. This CDR3 region has 14 residues. Looked up from germline, CDR1 is LNHDA and CDR2 is SQIVND (reference sequence). The germline V and J ends were trimmed by 4 bases and 8 bases, with 14 bases remaining between them. The CDR3 loop reads CASSTAGRREKLFF. For the CDR3, the DNA is TGTGCCAGTAGTACCGCGGGTCGACGCGAAAAACTGTTTTTT.

V usage is TRBV4-1 and J usage is TRBJ1-2, with D unresolved. The germline gives CDR1 MGHRA, CDR2 YSYEKL. This CDR3 comprises 16 residues. V was trimmed by 1 base and J by 1 base, leaving 13 bases between them. The CDR3 nucleotides are TGCGCCAGCAGCCAAGCCTCAGGACTCCTTAACTATGGCTACACCTTC. This codes for CASSQASGLLNYGYTF.

The J gene is TRBJ1-2, the V gene TRBV7-9, with TRBD1 as a possible D gene (6 bases). V was shortened by 1 base and J by 2 bases, with 11 bases between the two germline ends. This CDR3 region has 15 residues. Germline assignment: CDR1 SEHNR and CDR2 FQNEAQ (reference sequence). The CDR3 DNA is TGTGCCAGCAGCTTAGAGACAGGACACAACTATGGCTACACCTTC. As protein: CASSLETGHNYGYTF.

The chain's CDR3 is CASTEWGTSEAFF. CDR3 in DNA: TGTGCCAGTACCGAATGGGGCACCTCTGAAGCTTTCTTT. V gene TRBV19 combines with J gene TRBJ1-1, with D perhaps TRBD1 (5 bases). Germline-derived CDR1 and CDR2 are LNHDA and SQIVND (reference sequence). This CDR3 is 13 amino acids long. Trimming took off 7 bases at V and 6 bases at J, with 15 bases between the two ends.

The chain's CDR3 is CAWTETGNIQETQYF. CDR3 DNA: TGTGCCTGGACCGAAACAGGGAACATCCAAGAGACCCAGTACTTC. The chain links TRBV30 to TRBJ2-5; D possibly corresponds to TRBD1 (6 bases). The CDR3 contains 15 residues. The germline V gene encodes CDR1 GTSNPN and CDR2 SVGIG (reference sequence). V was pared by 4 bases and J by 1 base, with 16 bases between.

The chain carries TRBV11-2 and TRBJ2-3; TRBD1 aligns across 7 bases. Germline lookup yields CDR1 SGHAT and CDR2 FQNNGV. V lost 1 base and J lost 4; bases outside the gene matches: 5. The CDR3 spans 15 residues. The CDR3 spells CASSLVQGPPDTQYF. CDR3 DNA: TGTGCCAGCAGCTTAGTACAGGGGCCCCCAGATACGCAGTATTTT.

The chain has TRBV14 and TRBJ2-7, with 12 bases that match TRBD2. The CDR3 extends over 15 amino acids. Per the germline V gene, CDR1 is SGHDN and CDR2 is FVKESK. The J segment lost 4 bases and the V segment lost 1 base, leaving 2 bases of the junction unmatched. CDR3: CASSQASGRGYEQYF. CDR3 nucleotide sequence: TGTGCCAGCAGCCAAGCTAGCGGGAGGGGGTACGAGCAGTACTTC.

V and J are TRBV19 and TRBJ1-2; 11 bases are a match to TRBD1. The CDR3 contains 16 residues. Trimming cost V 4 bases and J 3 bases; bases outside gene matches: 7. Germline CDR1 reads LNHDA; CDR2 reads SQIVND (reference sequence). CDR3 sequence (DNA): TGTGCCAGTAGTACCGACAGGACAGGGGGCTACTATGGCTACACCTTC. Translation gives CASSTDRTGGYYGYTF.

CDR3 sequence: CASRDIMRDRGLPNTGELFF. The CDR3, as DNA: TGTGCCAGCAGGGATATCATGAGGGACAGGGGACTCCCGAACACCGGGGAGCTGTTTTTT. The chain has TRBV9 and TRBJ2-2, with 10 bases matching TRBD1. The germline V gene encodes CDR1 SGDLS and CDR2 YYNGEE. Unmatched junction bases numbered 16, after V lost 5 bases and J lost 0 bases. The CDR3 is 20 residues long.

The chain carries TRBV10-3 and TRBJ2-7, with D possibly matching TRBD1 (7 bases). CDR1 and CDR2 (germline): ENHRY, SYGVKD. This CDR3 contains 12 residues. V shed 2 bases and J shed 7 bases, with 9 bases lying between them. In DNA, the CDR3 is TGTGCCATCAGTGAGGCAGGGGGGGAGCAGTACTTC. This encodes CAISEAGGEQYF.

J is TRBJ2-1 and V is TRBV7-9; 7 bases match TRBD1. CDR1 SEHNR and CDR2 FQNEAQ come from the germline V gene (reference sequence). V lost 0 bases and J lost 4; bases outside the gene matches: 3. CDR3 length: 15 residues. As DNA, the CDR3 is TGTGCCAGCAGCTTAGCGCAGGGGGTGTACAATGAGCAGTTCTTC. Translation: CASSLAQGVYNEQFF.

The chain uses TRBV30 and TRBJ2-1; 9 bases match TRBD2. The CDR3 runs 14 residues. Germline lookup yields CDR1 GTSNPN and CDR2 SVGIG (reference sequence). The V gene end was trimmed by 6 bases and the J gene end by 3 bases; junction bases not matched to a gene: 6. The DNA of the CDR3 is TGTGCCTGCCCGAGCGGGAGGTACTACAATGAGCAGTTCTTC. This encodes CACPSGRYYNEQFF.

The sample holds one count of this clone. V gene TRBV5-6 combines with J gene TRBJ1-1; D gene unclear. Per germline, CDR1 SGHDT and CDR2 YYEEEE. CDR3 length equals 13 residues. Trimming pared 0 bases from V and 1 base from J, leaving 4 bases between. The CDR3 here is CASSLAGNTEAFF. The DNA for the CDR3 is TGTGCCAGCAGCTTGGCAGGGAACACTGAAGCTTTCTTT.

V is TRBV5-4 and J is TRBJ1-1, with D possibly matching TRBD1 (5 bases). The CDR3 is 15 amino acids. V lost 0 bases, J lost 1 base, and 10 bases lay in between. The germline gives CDR1 SGHNT, CDR2 YYREEE (reference sequence). The CDR3 here is CASSLAAGRNTEAFF. DNA of the CDR3: TGTGCCAGCAGCTTGGCGGCGGGACGGAACACTGAAGCTTTCTTT.

The CDR3 sequence: CASSPGTAAYNEQFF. The CDR3 DNA reads as TGTGCCAGCAGCCCAGGGACTGCCGCTTACAATGAGCAGTTCTTC. The V and J genes are TRBV7-7 and TRBJ2-1; D might be TRBD2 (6 bases). The CDR3 sequence is 15 residues long. Germline lookup yields CDR1 SSHAT and CDR2 FNYEAQ (reference sequence). Trimming pared 5 bases from V and 4 bases from J, leaving 15 bases between.

This clone appeared once. The V call is TRBV7-8, the J call TRBJ1-2; D remains ambiguous. CDR1 SGHVS and CDR2 FQNEAQ come from the germline V gene. Trimming removed 2 bases at V and 8 bases at J, with 12 bases between. CDR3 length equals 13 residues. The chain's CDR3 is CASSLSGMGGYTF. As DNA, the CDR3 is TGTGCCAGCAGCTTATCCGGGATGGGCGGCTACACCTTC.

This clone was recorded only once. V is TRBV6-6 and J is TRBJ1-2; D unclear. The germline V gene encodes CDR1 MNHNY and CDR2 SVGAGI (reference sequence). V was cut by 2 bases and J by 4 bases, with 14 bases left in between. The CDR3 totals 15 residues. The CDR3 is CASSYVFNGGYGYTF. The CDR3 DNA sequence: TGTGCCAGCAGTTACGTCTTTAACGGAGGCTATGGCTACACCTTC.

This rearrangement joins TRBV30 to TRBJ1-4; tentatively, D is TRBD1 (5 bases). Germline loops: CDR1 GTSNPN, CDR2 SVGIG (reference sequence). The CDR3 spans 13 residues. V lost 4 bases to trimming and J lost 3 bases, with 9 bases between them. The CDR3 DNA is TGTGCCTGGAATACGGGGGCTAATGAAAAACTGTTTTTT. It encodes CAWNTGANEKLFF.